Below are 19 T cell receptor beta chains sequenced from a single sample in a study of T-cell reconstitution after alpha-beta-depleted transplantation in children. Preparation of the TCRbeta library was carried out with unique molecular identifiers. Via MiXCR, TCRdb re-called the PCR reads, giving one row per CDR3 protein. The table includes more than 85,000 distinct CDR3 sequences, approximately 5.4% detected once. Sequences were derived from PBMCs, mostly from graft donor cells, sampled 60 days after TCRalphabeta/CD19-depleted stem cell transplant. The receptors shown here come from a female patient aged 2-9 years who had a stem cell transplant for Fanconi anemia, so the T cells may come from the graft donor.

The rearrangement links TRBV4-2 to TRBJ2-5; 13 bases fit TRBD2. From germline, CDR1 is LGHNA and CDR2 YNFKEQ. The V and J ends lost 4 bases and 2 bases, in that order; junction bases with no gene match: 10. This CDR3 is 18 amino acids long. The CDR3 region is CASSPTSGGSTLQETQYF. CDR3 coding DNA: TGTGCCAGCAGCCCGACTAGCGGGGGGTCTACCTTACAAGAGACCCAGTACTTC.

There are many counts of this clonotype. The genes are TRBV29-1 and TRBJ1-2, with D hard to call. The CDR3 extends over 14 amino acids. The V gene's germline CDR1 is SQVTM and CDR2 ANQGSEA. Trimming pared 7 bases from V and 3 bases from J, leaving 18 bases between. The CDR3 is CSGGSQLLDYGYTF. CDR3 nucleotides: TGCAGCGGGGGATCACAGTTACTCGACTATGGCTACACCTTC.

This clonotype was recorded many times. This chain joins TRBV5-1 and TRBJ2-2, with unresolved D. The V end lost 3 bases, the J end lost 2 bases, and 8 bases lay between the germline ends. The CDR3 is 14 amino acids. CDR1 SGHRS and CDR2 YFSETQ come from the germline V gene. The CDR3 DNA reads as TGCGCCAGCAGCTCGAAACTAAACACCGGGGAGCTGTTTTTT. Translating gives CASSSKLNTGELFF.

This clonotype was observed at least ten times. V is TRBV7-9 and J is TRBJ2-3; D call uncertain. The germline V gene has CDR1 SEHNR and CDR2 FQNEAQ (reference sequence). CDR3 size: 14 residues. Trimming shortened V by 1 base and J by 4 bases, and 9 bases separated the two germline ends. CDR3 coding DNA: TGTGCCAGCAGCTTAGTCTTAGCCCCAGATACGCAGTATTTT. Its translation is CASSLVLAPDTQYF.

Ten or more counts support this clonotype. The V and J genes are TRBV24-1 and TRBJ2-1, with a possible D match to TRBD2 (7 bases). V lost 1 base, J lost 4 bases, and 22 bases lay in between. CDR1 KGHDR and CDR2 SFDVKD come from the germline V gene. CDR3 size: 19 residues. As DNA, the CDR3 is TGTGCCACCAGTGATTTTACGAATCGGGGAGGGGGACCGTACAATGAGCAGTTCTTC. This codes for CATSDFTNRGGGPYNEQFF.

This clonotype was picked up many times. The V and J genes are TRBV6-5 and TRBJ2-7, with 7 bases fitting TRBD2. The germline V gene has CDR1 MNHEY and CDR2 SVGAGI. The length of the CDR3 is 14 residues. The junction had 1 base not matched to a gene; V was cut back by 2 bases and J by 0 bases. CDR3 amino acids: CASSYTGGSYEQYF. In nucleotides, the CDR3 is TGTGCCAGCAGTTACACGGGAGGCTCCTACGAGCAGTACTTC.

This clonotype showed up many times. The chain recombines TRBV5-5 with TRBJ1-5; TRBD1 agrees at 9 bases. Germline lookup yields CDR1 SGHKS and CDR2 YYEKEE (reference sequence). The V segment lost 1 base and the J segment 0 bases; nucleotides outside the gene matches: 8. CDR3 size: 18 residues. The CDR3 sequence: CASSLYGTGLLSNQPQHF. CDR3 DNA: TGTGCCAGCAGCTTGTACGGGACAGGGCTCCTTAGCAATCAGCCCCAGCATTTT.

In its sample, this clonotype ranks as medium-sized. As DNA, the CDR3 is TGTGCCACCAGTGATCCTACAGGGATTACCTACAATGAGCAGTTCTTC. Its translation is CATSDPTGITYNEQFF. The rearrangement links TRBV24-1 to TRBJ2-1, with D possibly being TRBD1 (6 bases). This CDR3 is 16 amino acids long. V lost 3 bases, J lost 2 bases, and 13 bases lay in between. Germline V gene sequence: CDR1 KGHDR, CDR2 SFDVKD.

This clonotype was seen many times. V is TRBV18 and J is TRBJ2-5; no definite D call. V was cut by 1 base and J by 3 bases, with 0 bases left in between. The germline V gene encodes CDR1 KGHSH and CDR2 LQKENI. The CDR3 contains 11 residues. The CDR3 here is CASSPQETQYF. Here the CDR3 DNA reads TGTGCCAGCTCACCACAAGAGACCCAGTACTTC.

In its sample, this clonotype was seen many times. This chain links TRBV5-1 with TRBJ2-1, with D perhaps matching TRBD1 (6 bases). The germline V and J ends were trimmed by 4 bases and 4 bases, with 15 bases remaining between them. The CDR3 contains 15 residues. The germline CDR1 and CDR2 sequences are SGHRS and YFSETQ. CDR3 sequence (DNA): TGCGCCAGCAGCCCCCCCAGGGGATCTTACAATGAGCAGTTCTTC. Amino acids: CASSPPRGSYNEQFF.

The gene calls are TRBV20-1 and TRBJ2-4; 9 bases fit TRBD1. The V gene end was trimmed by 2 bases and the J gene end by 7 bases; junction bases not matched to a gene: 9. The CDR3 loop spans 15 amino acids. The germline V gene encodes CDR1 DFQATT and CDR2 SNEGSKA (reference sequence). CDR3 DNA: TGCAGTGCTAGAATTGACAGGGGGAGGGAGAACATTCAGTACTTC. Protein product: CSARIDRGRENIQYF.

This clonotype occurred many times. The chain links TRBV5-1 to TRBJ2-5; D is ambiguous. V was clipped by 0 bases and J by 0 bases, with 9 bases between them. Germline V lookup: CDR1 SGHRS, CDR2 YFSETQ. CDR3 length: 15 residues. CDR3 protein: CASSLDRAHQETQYF. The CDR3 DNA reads TGCGCCAGCAGCTTGGACCGGGCACACCAAGAGACCCAGTACTTC.

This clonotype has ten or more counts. CDR3: CASSPSWLAGVEQYF. Written as DNA, the CDR3 is TGTGCCAGCAGCCCGAGTTGGCTAGCGGGAGTCGAGCAGTACTTC. V usage is TRBV4-2 and J usage is TRBJ2-7; 10 positions match TRBD2. In germline, CDR1 is LGHNA, CDR2 YNFKEQ. The CDR3 is made up of 15 amino acids. V trimming: 4 bases; J trimming: 6 bases; junction bases outside the gene matches: 9.

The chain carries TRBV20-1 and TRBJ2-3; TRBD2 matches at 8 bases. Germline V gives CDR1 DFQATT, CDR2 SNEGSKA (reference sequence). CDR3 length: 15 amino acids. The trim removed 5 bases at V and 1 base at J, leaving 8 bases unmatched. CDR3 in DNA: TGCAGTGCTGAAATTCTGCGGGGGGGCACAGATACGCAGTATTTT. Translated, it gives CSAEILRGGTDTQYF.

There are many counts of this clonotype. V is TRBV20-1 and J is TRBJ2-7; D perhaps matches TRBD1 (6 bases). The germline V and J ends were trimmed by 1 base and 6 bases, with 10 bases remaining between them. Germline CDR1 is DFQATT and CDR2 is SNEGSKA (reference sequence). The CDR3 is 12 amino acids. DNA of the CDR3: TGCAGTGCTAGAGTCACAGGGCGCGAGCAGTACTTC. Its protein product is CSARVTGREQYF.

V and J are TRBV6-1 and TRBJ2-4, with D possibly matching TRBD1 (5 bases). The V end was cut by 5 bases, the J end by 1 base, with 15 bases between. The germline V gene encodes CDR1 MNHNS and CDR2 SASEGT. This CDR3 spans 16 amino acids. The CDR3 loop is CASSTRRQLAKNIQYF. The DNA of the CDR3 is TGTGCCAGCAGTACAAGGAGACAGCTCGCCAAAAACATTCAGTACTTC.

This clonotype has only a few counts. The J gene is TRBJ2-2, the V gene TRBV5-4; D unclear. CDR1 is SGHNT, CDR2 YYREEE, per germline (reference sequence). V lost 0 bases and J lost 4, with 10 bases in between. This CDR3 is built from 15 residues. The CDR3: CASSLVQPATGELFF. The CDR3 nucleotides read TGTGCCAGCAGCTTGGTTCAGCCCGCCACCGGGGAGCTGTTTTTT.

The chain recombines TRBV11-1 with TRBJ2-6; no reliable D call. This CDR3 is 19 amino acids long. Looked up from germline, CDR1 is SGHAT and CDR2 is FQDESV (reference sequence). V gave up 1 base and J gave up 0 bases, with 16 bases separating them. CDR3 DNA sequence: TGTGCCAGCAGCTTAGTTTTTGGGTTACAGAGCTCTGGGGCCAACGTCCTGACTTTC. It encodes CASSLVFGLQSSGANVLTF.

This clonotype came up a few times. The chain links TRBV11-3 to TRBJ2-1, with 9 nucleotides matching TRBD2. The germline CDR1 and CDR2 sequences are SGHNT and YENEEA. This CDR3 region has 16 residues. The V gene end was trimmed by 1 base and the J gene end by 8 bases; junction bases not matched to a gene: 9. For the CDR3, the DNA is TGTGCCAGCAGCTTAGGTAGCGGGAGTCGGAGGGATGAGCAGTTCTTC. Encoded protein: CASSLGSGSRRDEQFF.